The present T cell receptor beta chain was sequenced within a study of T-cell reconstitution after alpha-beta-depleted transplantation in children. The TCRbeta library was prepared with unique molecular identifiers. One entry per CDR3 protein, called by TCRdb with MiXCR from the PCR reads. The profile shows about 300,000 distinct CDR3 sequences, just over 7.5% of them singletons. Looked up from germline, CDR1 is SGHRS and CDR2 is YFSETQ. V lost 4 bases, J lost 3 bases, and 4 bases stayed unmatched. This CDR3 region has 16 residues. As to this clonotype: The target antigen is unknown.

Overall study results and limits: There were some patients whose high TCRbeta diversity at day 60 came from surviving recipient T cells and thymic progenitors. Several hundred expanded graft clones reportedly supplied alpha-beta T cells about two months after transplant. T-cell counts and diversity at one year following transplant were attributed mainly to newly produced T cells.

The clonotype originates from a female patient aged 2-15 years who had a stem cell transplant for Fanconi anemia, so the T cells may come from the graft donor. Sequenced material: peripheral blood, taken 360 days after TCRalphabeta/CD19-depleted stem cell transplant. This chain joins TRBV5-1 and TRBJ2-3, with TRBD2 matching 14 bases. The CDR3 loop reads CASSPGLAGVTDTQYF. CDR3 nucleotides: TGCGCCAGCAGCCCGGGACTAGCGGGGGTAACAGATACGCAGTATTTT.